A selection of T cell receptor beta chains follows, all from one sample in a study of blood T cell repertoires in COVID-19. TCRdb's table, derived via immunoSEQ multiplex PCR, lists solely in-frame clones and lacks some. Of roughly 46,000 clones listed, around 89% are singletons. Sequenced material: peripheral blood. All receptors derive from a man aged 50 to 60 with active COVID-19. CDR3s include the opening cysteine and the closing phenylalanine or tryptophan. A D gene is named only where the DNA matches it firmly. For some rows the clone size is stated as once, few or many, or as a class when expanded; others skip it.

TRBJ2-5 | TRBV5-5 | . | . | CASSLAGGKETQYF | TGTGCCAGCAGCTTGGCCGGGGGTAAGGAGACCCAGTACTTC
TRBJ1-2 | TRBV19 | . | . | CASGRIPNYGYTF | TGTGCCAGTGGCAGGATTCCTAACTATGGCTACACCTTC
TRBJ1-3 | TRBV28 | . | . | CASRKLERPIYF | TGTGCCAGCAGAAAACTGGAGCGCCCCATATATTTT
TRBJ2-1 | TRBV3-1/TRBV3-2 | TRBD2 | . | CASSQIAGDNEQFF | TGTGCCAGCAGCCAGATAGCGGGGGACAATGAGCAGTTCTTC
TRBJ1-2 | TRBV27 | . | . | CASRTLTGSRGQGYTF | TGTGCCAGCAGAACACTCACAGGCTCGAGAGGTCAAGGCTACACCTTC
TRBJ1-1 | TRBV19 | . | . | CASSIDPQGNTEAFF | TGTGCCAGTAGTATAGACCCACAGGGAAACACTGAAGCTTTCTTT
TRBJ1-1 | TRBV4-1 | . | . | CASTGGGRGPKRTEAFF | TGCGCCAGCACAGGCGGGGGGAGGGGACCCAAGAGGACTGAAGCTTTCTTT
TRBJ1-1 | TRBV19 | TRBD1 | . | CASNEGARNTEAFF | TGTGCCAGTAACGAGGGGGCGCGGAACACTGAAGCTTTCTTT
TRBJ2-3 | TRBV4-1 | TRBD2 | . | CASSQMGLAGVGRTDTQYF | TGCGCCAGCAGCCAAATGGGACTAGCGGGAGTAGGGCGCACAGATACGCAGTATTTT
TRBJ1-2 | TRBV2 | . | . | CASTQWGSLYGYTF | TGTGCCAGCACCCAATGGGGCAGCCTCTATGGCTACACCTTC
TRBJ1-4 | TRBV4-1 | . | . | CASSQHGLNEKLFF | TGCGCCAGCAGCCAACACGGACTTAATGAAAAACTGTTTTTT
TRBJ2-1 | TRBV19 | TRBD2 | . | CASSRSTSDSYNEQFF | TGTGCCAGTAGTAGGAGTACTAGCGACTCCTACAATGAGCAGTTCTTC
TRBJ1-1 | TRBV5-1 | . | . | CASETPSRQLEAFF | TGCGCCAGCGAGACCCCCTCGAGACAGCTTGAAGCTTTCTTT
TRBJ2-1 | TRBV7-9 | TRBD2 | . | CASSLVLAGVNEQFF | TGTGCCAGCAGCTTAGTCCTAGCGGGAGTCAATGAGCAGTTCTTC
TRBJ1-1 | TRBV6-5 | TRBD1 | . | CASRLTGITEAFF | TGTGCCAGCAGATTGACAGGGATAACTGAAGCTTTCTTT
TRBJ1-1 | TRBV18 | . | once | CASSPERDTEAFF | TGTGCCAGCTCACCGGAGAGGGATACTGAAGCTTTCTTT
TRBJ1-5 | TRBV18 | TRBD1 | . | CASSSTGGLSNQPQHF | TGTGCCAGCTCATCCACAGGGGGCCTGAGCAATCAGCCCCAGCATTTT
TRBJ1-5 | TRBV29-1 | . | . | CSVGPGGHQPQHF | TGCAGCGTTGGCCCGGGAGGGCATCAGCCCCAGCATTTT
TRBJ2-5 | TRBV6-5 | TRBD2 | . | CASSPGLAGRETQYF | TGTGCCAGCAGTCCGGGACTAGCGGGAAGAGAGACCCAGTACTTC
TRBJ1-4 | TRBV19 | TRBD1 | . | CASSMYRGNEKLFF | TGTGCCAGTAGTATGTACAGGGGGAATGAAAAACTGTTTTTT
TRBJ2-2 | TRBV6-1 | TRBD2 | . | CASSGWGLAGNTGELFF | TGTGCCAGCAGTGGCTGGGGACTAGCGGGGAACACCGGGGAGCTGTTTTTT
TRBJ2-3 | TRBV7-3 | . | . | CASSLTGQSTDTQYF | TGTGCCAGCAGCTTAACCGGACAAAGCACAGATACGCAGTATTTT
TRBJ2-3 | TRBV7-2 | TRBD2 | . | CASSDGLAGRGDTQYF | TGTGCCAGCAGCGATGGACTAGCGGGGAGGGGGGATACGCAGTATTTT
TRBJ1-6 | TRBV6-5 | TRBD1 | . | CASSYSDRANSPLHF | TGTGCCAGCAGTTACTCTGACAGGGCGAATTCACCCCTCCACTTT
TRBJ1-6 | TRBV5-6 | TRBD1 | . | CASSPWWGQGSSYNSPLHF | TGTGCCAGCAGCCCTTGGTGGGGACAGGGGAGCTCCTATAATTCACCCCTCCACTTT
TRBJ2-7 | TRBV7-8 | . | . | CASRPRGAHEQYF | TGTGCCAGCAGACCCAGGGGGGCCCACGAGCAGTACTTC
TRBJ2-2 | TRBV27 | . | . | CASSFIATATGELFF | TGTGCCAGCAGTTTTATAGCGACCGCCACCGGGGAGCTGTTTTTT
TRBJ2-3 | TRBV27 | TRBD2 | . | CASRTSGRALAQYF | TGTGCCAGCCGAACTAGCGGGAGGGCCCTGGCGCAGTATTTT
TRBJ2-3 | TRBV19 | . | few | CASSIPRKKDTQYF | TGTGCCAGTAGTATCCCTAGGAAAAAGGATACGCAGTATTTT
TRBJ1-4 | TRBV5-6 | TRBD1 | once | CASSGTDSTNEKLFF | TGTGCCAGCAGCGGGACAGACTCAACTAATGAAAAACTGTTTTTT
TRBJ2-1 | TRBV7-9 | TRBD2 | . | CASSLFGGAEQFF | TGTGCCAGCAGCTTATTCGGGGGGGCTGAGCAGTTCTTC
TRBJ1-4 | TRBV18 | . | . | CASSLGAEHGEKLFF | TGTGCCAGCTCACTAGGGGCCGAACACGGGGAAAAACTGTTTTTT
TRBJ2-7 | TRBV7-8 | . | few | CASGIHYEQYF | TGTGCCAGCGGCATCCACTACGAGCAGTACTTC
TRBJ2-1 | TRBV24-1 | TRBD2 | . | CATSDPSGRIDEQFF | TGTGCCACCAGTGACCCTAGCGGGAGGATCGATGAGCAGTTCTTC
TRBJ1-4 | TRBV4-2 | . | . | CASSQDGQGSEKLFF | TGTGCCAGCAGCCAAGACGGCCAGGGAAGTGAAAAACTGTTTTTT
TRBJ2-2 | TRBV7-7 | TRBD1 | . | CASSPDRANTGELFF | TGTGCTAGCAGCCCGGACAGGGCGAACACCGGGGAGCTGTTTTTT
TRBJ1-1 | TRBV5-1 | . | . | CASSLADSEAFF | TGCGCCAGCAGCTTGGCGGACAGTGAAGCTTTCTTT
TRBJ2-1 | TRBV19 | TRBD1 | . | CASSISDRGSHNEQFF | TGTGCCAGTAGTATTTCGGACAGGGGGAGTCATAATGAGCAGTTCTTC
TRBJ1-2 | TRBV7-8 | . | few | CASSKVAGRTNYGYTF | TGTGCCAGCAGCAAAGTAGCGGGCAGAACAAACTATGGCTACACCTTC
TRBJ1-5 | TRBV6-2/TRBV6-3 | . | . | CASSLGTMGNQPQHF | TGTGCCAGCAGCCTCGGGACAATGGGCAATCAGCCCCAGCATTTT
TRBJ1-6 | TRBV7-9 | . | few | CASSLVGAGSPLHF | TGTGCCAGCAGCTTAGTAGGAGCGGGGTCACCCCTCCACTTT
TRBJ2-3 | TRBV18 | . | few | CASSPAAVSGTDTQYF | TGTGCCAGCTCACCAGCCGCGGTGAGCGGCACAGATACGCAGTATTTT
TRBJ2-1 | TRBV28 | TRBD2 | once | CASSLRGQPGLAGVNEQFF | TGTGCCAGCAGTTTAAGGGGTCAGCCGGGACTAGCGGGAGTCAATGAGCAGTTCTTC
TRBJ1-6 | TRBV5-6 | . | . | CASSSYRVWNSPLHF | TGTGCCAGCAGCTCGTACAGGGTCTGGAATTCACCCCTCCACTTT
TRBJ2-3 | TRBV19 | TRBD2 | . | CATAGPGRTDTQYF | TGTGCCACAGCGGGGCCCGGCCGCACAGATACGCAGTATTTT
TRBJ2-5 | TRBV29-1 | TRBD1 | . | CSLGQGAETQYF | TGCAGCCTTGGACAGGGGGCTGAGACCCAGTACTTC
TRBJ1-2 | TRBV11-2 | . | once | CASSLDTYSSGYTF | TGTGCCAGCAGCCTAGATACATACAGCTCTGGCTACACCTTC
TRBJ2-7 | TRBV7-2 | . | . | CASSLAQSYEQYF | TGTGCCAGCAGCTTAGCACAGAGCTACGAGCAGTACTTC
TRBJ2-1 | TRBV6-5 | TRBD2 | . | CASIPGLAGVGEQFF | TGTGCCAGCATTCCGGGACTAGCGGGAGTCGGTGAGCAGTTCTTC
TRBJ2-1 | TRBV7-2 | . | . | CASSLDFSNEQFF | TGTGCCAGCAGCTTAGACTTCTCCAATGAGCAGTTCTTC
TRBJ2-3 | TRBV30 | . | . | CAWVQANTDTQYF | TGTGCCTGGGTACAGGCAAACACAGATACGCAGTATTTT
TRBJ2-7 | TRBV7-9 | . | once | CASSHGELDYEQYF | TGTGCCAGCAGCCACGGGGAGCTCGACTACGAGCAGTACTTC
TRBJ2-7 | TRBV11-3 | . | . | CASSLGASYEQYF | TGTGCCAGCAGCTTAGGGGCCTCCTACGAGCAGTACTTC
TRBJ2-5 | TRBV9 | . | . | CASSVALRGIEGETQYF | TGTGCCAGCAGCGTAGCCCTTAGGGGAATAGAAGGAGAGACCCAGTACTTC
TRBJ2-3 | TRBV10-3 | TRBD2 | . | CAIKAAGGPGGDTQYF | TGTGCCATCAAGGCAGCGGGGGGGCCAGGAGGAGATACGCAGTATTTT
TRBJ2-4 | TRBV28 | TRBD2 | . | CASSPLPGSGSDIQYF | TGTGCCAGCAGTCCCCTCCCTGGTAGCGGGAGTGACATTCAGTACTTC
TRBJ2-7 | TRBV11-1 | . | . | CASSLGASGEEQYF | TGTGCCAGCAGCTTAGGGGCGTCAGGGGAAGAGCAGTACTTC
TRBJ2-1 | TRBV18 | TRBD1 | . | CASSLREGAYNEQFF | TGTGCCAGCTCACTCCGAGAGGGGGCTTACAATGAGCAGTTCTTC
TRBJ1-1 | TRBV7-2 | . | . | CASSLDRGRVMNTEAFF | TGTGCCAGCAGCTTAGATAGGGGGAGGGTGATGAACACTGAAGCTTTCTTT